A single sample gave rise to the 18 T cell receptor beta chains below, sequenced in a study of cytomegalovirus exposure and HLA in healthy donors. The PCR had 60 Vbeta and 13 Jbeta primers. The protocol was immunoSEQ multiplex PCR, while the TCRdb copy is restricted to in-frame clones and leaves out a portion. The sample has 150,000 to 200,000 clones, 75% to 90% seen once. Sequenced: PBMCs. These receptors originate from a boy aged 2-9 years in good health and CMV-seronegative.

Comment on this clone: In the same sample, other DNA sequences code for this CDR3. The chain couples TRBV11-2 to TRBJ1-5, with 7 bases lining up with TRBD1. Unmatched junction bases numbered 4, after V lost 5 bases and J lost 6 bases. The CDR3 has 13 residues. Germline values: CDR1 SGHAT, CDR2 FQNNGV. This CDR3 reads CASSPDRVQPQHF. CDR3 coding DNA: TGTGCCAGCAGCCCAGACAGGGTTCAGCCCCAGCATTTT.

The CDR3 DNA follows: TGTGCCAGCAGCTCTAGTTCCCGCTCCTACGAGCAGTACTTC. Its translation: CASSSSSRSYEQYF. This chain uses TRBV9 with TRBJ2-7, with D uncertain. V was pared by 4 bases and J by 0 bases, with 11 bases between. The germline gives CDR1 SGDLS, CDR2 YYNGEE. CDR3 length: 14 amino acids.

The chain carries TRBV6-1 and TRBJ1-5, with D perhaps matching TRBD1 (5 bases). CDR3 size: 14 residues. Germline CDR1 is MNHNS and CDR2 is SASEGT. V lost 8 bases and J 4 bases, leaving 15 bases between the germline ends. In nucleotides, the CDR3 is TGTGCCAGCTCCCCGGGACTGCCTAATCAGCCCCAGCATTTT. This sequence encodes CASSPGLPNQPQHF.

The V and J genes are TRBV2 and TRBJ1-6; D may be TRBD1 (5 bases). The CDR3 has 14 amino acids. Per germline, CDR1 SNHLY and CDR2 FYNNEI. The ends were cut back, 6 bases at V and 14 bases at J, with 20 bases in the middle. Written as DNA, the CDR3 is TGTGCCAGCAGCAAGGACACATCCCTCGGGTCCCTCCACTTT. Its translation is CASSKDTSLGSLHF.

The chain uses TRBV30 and TRBJ1-6; 7 positions agree with TRBD1. The CDR3 consists of 14 residues. Germline V gene data show CDR1 as GTSNPN and CDR2 as SVGIG (reference sequence). V gave up 2 bases and J gave up 8 bases; unmatched junction bases: 6. In nucleotides, the CDR3 is TGTGCCTGGAGTTGGGGTCAGGGGGATTCACCCCTCCACTTT. Protein sequence: CAWSWGQGDSPLHF.

V usage is TRBV7-9 and J usage is TRBJ2-3, with 7 nucleotides matching TRBD2. This CDR3 is 15 amino acids long. After removal of 2 bases from V and 4 bases from J, the junction contained 6 bases not matched to a gene. The germline gives CDR1 SEHNR, CDR2 FQNEAQ (reference sequence). The CDR3 region has the DNA TGTGCCAGCAGCTTATGGAGCGGGAAGTCAGATACGCAGTATTTT. This translates into CASSLWSGKSDTQYF.

Only one count was recorded for this clone. The rearrangement joins TRBV4-2 to TRBJ2-1; TRBD2 aligns across 11 bases. After removal of 6 bases from V and 4 bases from J, the junction contained 5 bases not matched to a gene. The CDR3 has 15 amino acids. The germline CDR1 and CDR2 sequences are LGHNA and YNFKEQ. This CDR3 reads CASRLTSGTYNEQFF. The CDR3 DNA sequence: TGTGCCAGCAGGCTGACTAGCGGGACTTACAATGAGCAGTTCTTC.

The chain employs TRBV30 and TRBJ1-1; the D is unclear. CDR1 is GTSNPN, CDR2 SVGIG, per germline (reference sequence). Trimming stripped 2 bases from V and 7 bases from J, with 8 bases between. The CDR3 runs to 11 residues. In nucleotides, the CDR3 is TGTGCCTGGAGTCTACTGCGTGAAGCTTTCTTT. Translated, it gives CAWSLLREAFF.

V gene TRBV2 combines with J gene TRBJ1-2; TRBD1 matches 8 bases. Trimming took 3 bases from V and 3 from J; bases not matched to a gene: 0. The V gene's germline CDR1 is SNHLY and CDR2 FYNNEI. The CDR3 is 13 residues long. The CDR3 DNA sequence: TGTGCCAGCAGTGAGACAGGGGACTATGGCTACACCTTC. Protein sequence: CASSETGDYGYTF.

J is TRBJ1-1 and V is TRBV19; 8 nucleotides align to TRBD1. The CDR3 has 15 residues. V was clipped by 2 bases and J by 6 bases; unmatched bases: 8. CDR1 and CDR2 from the germline V gene are LNHDA and SQIVND (reference sequence). The CDR3 region is CASSILQGQGSEAFF. The CDR3 DNA sequence: TGTGCCAGTAGTATACTCCAAGGACAGGGTTCTGAAGCTTTCTTT.

Remarks on this clone: At one of its ends the junction is not consistent with the germline gene, which may arise from a read error. The gene calls are TRBV7-9 and TRBJ1-3, with a possible D match to TRBD1 (5 bases). CDR1 and CDR2 from the germline V gene are SEHNR and FQNEAQ (reference sequence). The CDR3 spans 17 residues. CDR3 bases: TGTTCCAGCAGCACCTCAACAGGTCCTGTATCTGGAAACACCATATATTTT. Amino acids: CSSSTSTGPVSGNTIYF.

The sample holds one count of this clone. The chain joins TRBV6-1 to TRBJ2-5; TRBD1 is a possible D gene (5 bases). V lost 5 bases, J lost 5 bases, and 18 bases lay in between. CDR1 and CDR2 (germline): MNHNS, SASEGT. The CDR3 runs 15 residues. CDR3: CASSTDTRQKETQYF. The CDR3 nucleotides read TGTGCCAGCAGTACTGACACACGACAGAAGGAGACCCAGTACTTC.

This chain uses TRBV11-3 with TRBJ2-7; no clear D. Trimming cost V 5 bases and J 0 bases, with 8 bases left between them. The CDR3 is 13 amino acids. CDR1 is SGHNT and CDR2 is YENEEA in the germline V gene. The DNA for the CDR3 is TGTGCCAGCAGCCCGACACACTCCTACGAGCAGTACTTC. It encodes CASSPTHSYEQYF.

In its sample, this clone was seen a few times. The chain has TRBV7-8 and TRBJ1-1, with 8 nucleotides matching TRBD1. Germline V gene data show CDR1 as SGHVS and CDR2 as FQNEAQ. V gave up 7 bases and J gave up 1 base; unmatched junction bases: 20. The CDR3 loop spans 19 amino acids. The CDR3 bases are TGTGCCAGCACCTGGGAAAGTTACAGGGGGGGGGTGGGGAACACTGAAGCTTTCTTT. This sequence encodes CASTWESYRGGVGNTEAFF.

The chain combines TRBV4-1 with TRBJ2-3; weak D call: TRBD2 (5 bases). V lost 3 bases, J lost 5 bases, and 12 bases lay in between. This CDR3 spans 14 amino acids. Germline CDR1 MGHRA, CDR2 YSYEKL. CDR3 residues: CASSHISRGDTQYF. The CDR3 DNA sequence: TGCGCCAGCAGCCACATTTCACGGGGAGATACGCAGTATTTT.

This sequence joins TRBV19 and TRBJ1-5, with 8 nucleotides matching TRBD1. The CDR3 is 13 amino acids. Germline V gene lookup returns CDR1 LNHDA and CDR2 SQIVND (reference sequence). V lost 9 bases and J lost 5; bases outside the gene matches: 6. CDR3 nucleotides: TGTGCCAGCTCGGGACAGGAGCATCAGCCCCAGCATTTT. It codes for CASSGQEHQPQHF.

The V and J genes are TRBV5-1 and TRBJ2-3; D is perhaps TRBD2 (6 bases). In germline, CDR1 is SGHRS, CDR2 YFSETQ. The CDR3 length is 16 residues. Trimming took 0 bases from V and 5 from J, leaving 16 bases between them. The CDR3, as DNA: TGCGCCAGCAGCTTGGGGAGGGACCCCTTTGAAGATACGCAGTATTTT. Amino acids: CASSLGRDPFEDTQYF.

The rearrangement uses TRBV7-2 and TRBJ1-2; unclear D gene. The CDR3 covers 14 residues. Trimming took off 1 base at V and 10 bases at J, with 16 bases between the two ends. Germline loops: CDR1 SGHTA, CDR2 FQGNSA. The CDR3 is CASSLGTRRVYYTF. The CDR3 DNA is TGTGCCAGCAGCTTAGGCACGCGGAGGGTCTACTACACCTTC.